A selection of T cell receptor beta chains follows, all from one sample in a study of blood T cell repertoires in COVID-19. Profiled with immunoSEQ multiplex PCR; TCRdb holds only in-frame clones, not every one. This table has 130,000 to 150,000 clones, around nine tenths appearing once. Sequencing was performed on peripheral blood. The receptors shown here come from a woman aged 45-65 years with active or convalescent COVID-19. The CDR3 runs from the conserved cysteine through the conserved F or W. D genes are given only for firm matches. The listing skips clone size in some rows; elsewhere it reads once, few, many or a size class.

>TRBJ1-5|NA|TRBD1|TRBV5-1
CASSTTGGGNQPQHF
TGCGCCAGCAGCACAACAGGGGGCGGCAATCAGCCCCAGCATTTT
>TRBJ1-1|NA|TRBD1|TRBV30
CAGKGQGHTEAFF
TGTGCCGGCAAGGGACAGGGGCACACTGAAGCTTTCTTT
>TRBJ1-1|NA|NA|TRBV19
CASSPGQMNTEAFF
TGTGCCAGTAGTCCCGGACAGATGAACACTGAAGCTTTCTTT
>TRBJ2-3|NA|NA|TRBV14
CASSQVGAPSTDTQYF
TGTGCCAGCAGCCAAGTAGGGGCCCCTAGCACAGATACGCAGTATTTT
>TRBJ2-7|once|NA|TRBV6-1
CASSELQEGGEQYF
TGTGCCAGCAGTGAATTACAGGAGGGTGGCGAGCAGTACTTC
>TRBJ2-3|NA|TRBD2|TRBV28
CASTFFRPASGRSDTQYF
TGTGCCAGCACGTTTTTTCGGCCGGCTAGCGGCCGAAGCGATACGCAGTATTTT
>TRBJ1-1|NA|NA|TRBV7-8
CASSLGQGNTEAFF
TGTGCCAGCAGCTTAGGGCAGGGGAACACTGAAGCTTTCTTT
>TRBJ1-5|NA|TRBD1|TRBV6-2/TRBV6-3
CASSSGQVTQPQHF
TGTGCCAGCAGTTCCGGACAGGTTACTCAGCCCCAGCATTTT
>TRBJ1-2|NA|TRBD1|TRBV27
CASSLSGTGGYGYTF
TGTGCCAGCAGTTTATCCGGGACAGGGGGCTATGGCTACACCTTC
>TRBJ1-5|NA|NA|TRBV7-9
CASSLGQSNQPQHF
TGTGCCAGCAGCTTAGGACAGAGCAATCAGCCCCAGCATTTT
>TRBJ1-1|NA|TRBD1|TRBV11-2
CASSSSRGILYTEAFF
TGTGCCAGCAGCTCTAGCAGGGGGATTTTGTACACTGAAGCTTTCTTT
>TRBJ1-1|NA|NA|TRBV19
CASHSGGAVNTEAFF
TGTGCCAGCCACAGCGGGGGAGCTGTGAACACTGAAGCTTTCTTT
>TRBJ1-5|NA|NA|TRBV25-1
CASSETEGNQPQHF
TGTGCCAGCAGTGAGACAGAGGGCAATCAGCCCCAGCATTTT
>TRBJ2-5|NA|NA|TRBV7-9
CASSTTRTSKETQYF
TGTGCCAGCAGCACCACTCGGACATCCAAAGAGACCCAGTACTTC
>TRBJ2-1|NA|NA|TRBV3-1/TRBV3-2
CASSQVSREQFF
TGTGCCAGCAGCCAAGTGTCTAGGGAGCAGTTCTTC
>TRBJ1-2|NA|NA|TRBV28
CASSPGGTNYGYTF
TGTGCCAGCAGCCCGGGGGGTACAAACTATGGCTACACCTTC
>TRBJ2-7|NA|TRBD1|TRBV7-2
CASSLHRGQGREQYF
TGTGCCAGCAGCTTACACAGGGGACAGGGTCGAGAGCAGTACTTC
>TRBJ1-1|NA|TRBD1|TRBV3-1/TRBV3-2
CASSQGGQGATEAFF
TGTGCCAGCAGCCAGGGAGGACAGGGGGCAACTGAAGCTTTCTTT
>TRBJ1-2|once|NA|TRBV27
CASSYQEGFGYTF
TGTGCCAGCAGTTATCAAGAGGGTTTTGGCTACACCTTC
>TRBJ1-4|NA|NA|TRBV6-6
CASGSGEKLFF
TGTGCCAGCGGGTCAGGTGAAAAACTGTTTTTT
>TRBJ1-6|few|NA|TRBV4-1
CASSQDPAGNSPLHF
TGCGCCAGCAGCCAAGATCCGGCAGGGAATTCACCCCTCCACTTT
>TRBJ2-5|NA|NA|TRBV5-1
CASSGGMQETQYF
TGCGCCAGCAGCGGGGGGATGCAAGAGACCCAGTACTTC
>TRBJ1-6|NA|NA|TRBV19
CASNPTTGNNSPLHF
TGTGCCAGTAACCCCACGACGGGTAATAATTCACCCCTCCACTTT
>TRBJ2-1|few|TRBD2|TRBV4-2
CASSQTSGGNNEQFF
TGTGCCAGCAGCCAAACTAGCGGGGGCAACAATGAGCAGTTCTTC
>TRBJ2-1|NA|NA|TRBV2
CASSEEQGSYNEQFF
TGTGCCAGCAGTGAGGAACAGGGATCCTACAATGAGCAGTTCTTC
>TRBJ1-5|NA|TRBD1|TRBV4-1
CASSQGQDNQPQHF
TGCGCCAGCAGCCAGGGACAGGACAATCAGCCCCAGCATTTT
>TRBJ2-2|NA|TRBD2|TRBV4-3
CASSQDWLAENTGELFF
TGCGCCAGCAGCCAAGATTGGCTAGCGGAGAACACCGGGGAGCTGTTTTTT
>TRBJ2-5|NA|TRBD1|TRBV3-1/TRBV3-2
CASSRGTDPGETQYF
TGTGCCAGCAGCCGAGGGACAGATCCCGGAGAGACCCAGTACTTC
>TRBJ2-7|NA|NA|TRBV12-5
CASGLGVGRSYEQYF
TGTGCTAGTGGTTTAGGTGTAGGGAGGTCCTACGAGCAGTACTTC
>TRBJ2-7|NA|NA|TRBV7-9
CASSLLPYEQYF
TGTGCCAGCAGCTTACTCCCCTACGAGCAGTACTTC
>TRBJ1-4|NA|TRBD1|TRBV6-5
CASRGGLANEKLFF
TGTGCCAGCAGAGGGGGCTTGGCTAATGAAAAACTGTTTTTT
>TRBJ2-7|NA|NA|TRBV4-2
CASSQDFGQGSREQYF
TGTGCCAGCAGCCAAGATTTCGGCCAGGGCTCCCGCGAGCAGTACTTC
>TRBJ1-5|NA|NA|TRBV15
CATSRGHNNQPQHF
TGTGCCACCAGCAGAGGACACAACAATCAGCCCCAGCATTTT
>TRBJ1-1|NA|NA|TRBV9
CASSAGLEATEAFF
TGTGCCAGCAGCGCAGGACTGGAGGCCACTGAAGCTTTCTTT
>TRBJ1-2|NA|NA|TRBV28
CASTKGGATLGYTF
TGTGCCAGCACCAAGGGGGGGGCGACTCTTGGCTACACCTTC
>TRBJ1-5|NA|NA|TRBV2
CASSRVSNQPQHF
TGTGCCAGCAGTCGGGTCAGCAATCAGCCCCAGCATTTT
>TRBJ1-1|once|TRBD1|TRBV27
CASNSRASRGGKNTEAFF
TGTGCCAGCAACTCACGGGCCTCTAGAGGGGGCAAGAACACTGAAGCTTTCTTT
>TRBJ2-5|NA|NA|TRBV5-4
CASSLAGNFGGRETQYF
TGTGCCAGCAGCTTGGCCGGGAATTTCGGGGGGCGGGAGACCCAGTACTTC
>TRBJ2-2|NA|TRBD2|TRBV7-2
CASSLRRGGFTGELFF
TGTGCCAGCAGCTTAAGGCGGGGGGGCTTCACCGGGGAGCTGTTTTTT
>TRBJ2-7|NA|NA|TRBV4-3
CASSQDLGLEQYF
TGCGCCAGCAGCCAAGATCTAGGACTCGAGCAGTACTTC
>TRBJ2-5|NA|NA|TRBV9
CASSVEGWGLAEETQYF
TGTGCCAGCAGCGTAGAGGGCTGGGGGCTAGCGGAAGAGACCCAGTACTTC
>TRBJ1-2|NA|NA|TRBV7-8
CASSFTRDPLGYTF
TGTGCCAGCAGCTTCACGCGGGATCCCCTTGGCTACACCTTC
>TRBJ1-2|NA|NA|TRBV30
CAGKQGWNSSYTF
TGTGCCGGAAAACAGGGTTGGAACAGTAGCTACACCTTC
>TRBJ1-5|NA|TRBD1|TRBV28
CASSPIGAIRDSRGNQPQHF
TGTGCCAGCAGTCCTATAGGGGCGATAAGGGACAGTAGGGGCAATCAGCCCCAGCATTTT
>TRBJ2-5|NA|NA|TRBV7-2
CASSPNQGLGETQYF
TGTGCCAGCAGCCCCAATCAGGGCTTGGGGGAGACCCAGTACTTC
>TRBJ2-5|NA|TRBD2|TRBV6-2/TRBV6-3
CASSYGLAAQETQYF
TGTGCCAGCAGTTATGGACTAGCGGCACAAGAGACCCAGTACTTC
>TRBJ1-1|once|NA|TRBV24-1
CATSGGLGYTEAFF
TGTGCCACCAGTGGGGGGCTGGGGTACACTGAAGCTTTCTTT
>TRBJ2-1|NA|NA|TRBV9
CASSVGSGANEQFF
TGTGCCAGCAGCGTAGGTTCAGGGGCTAATGAGCAGTTCTTC
>TRBJ2-2|NA|NA|TRBV11-3
CASSFGGGTANTGELFF
TGTGCCAGCAGCTTCGGGGGGGGGACAGCGAACACCGGGGAGCTGTTTTTT
>TRBJ1-1|once|NA|TRBV11-2
CASSLAGVTEAFF
TGTGCCAGCAGCTTAGCCGGGGTCACTGAAGCTTTCTTT
>TRBJ2-1|NA|TRBD2|TRBV9
CASSVVSSGRRNEQFF
TGTGCCAGCAGCGTAGTGTCTAGCGGGAGGAGAAATGAGCAGTTCTTC